Here is one TCR beta chain with its context. What it binds is not known. This CDR3 is 15 amino acids long. Germline CDR1 and CDR2: LNHDA and SQIVND (reference sequence). Each CDR3 protein gets one entry in TCRdb, which reprocessed the 5' RACE reads and gives no DNA. This table holds approximately 340,000 distinct CDR3 sequences. This sample was taken from a study of monozygotic twins with inflammatory bowel disease. General study results and limits: Against healthy co-twins, IBD patients had lower TCRbeta diversity (measured by inverse Simpson). Background noise in patient repertoires may stem from differing immunosuppressive treatments.

The sequence was obtained from a human donor with ulcerative colitis or Crohn's disease, or a healthy co-twin of an affected twin (not recorded which). Sequencing was carried out using blood. The chain recombines TRBV19 with TRBJ2-1; checking the TCRdb D call of TRBD2 is not possible without DNA. CDR3 loop: CASSTPGLAGNEQFF.